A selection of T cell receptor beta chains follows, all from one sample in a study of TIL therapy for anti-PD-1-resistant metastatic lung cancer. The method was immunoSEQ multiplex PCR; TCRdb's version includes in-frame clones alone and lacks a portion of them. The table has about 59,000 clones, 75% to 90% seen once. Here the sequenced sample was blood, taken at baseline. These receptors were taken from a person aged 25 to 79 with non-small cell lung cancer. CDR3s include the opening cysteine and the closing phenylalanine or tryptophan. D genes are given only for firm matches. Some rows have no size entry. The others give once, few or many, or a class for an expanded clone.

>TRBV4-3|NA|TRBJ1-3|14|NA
TGCGCCAGCAGCCAAGAACAGATGGGAAACACCATATATTTT
CASSQEQMGNTIYF
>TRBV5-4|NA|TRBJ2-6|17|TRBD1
TGTGCCAGCAGCACCTTCCGACAGGGGCTGGAAGCCAACGTCCTGACTTTC
CASSTFRQGLEANVLTF
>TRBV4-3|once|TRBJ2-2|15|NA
TGCGCCAGCAGCCCCACCCCCCAACGCGGCGGGGAGCTGTTTTTT
CASSPTPQRGGELFF
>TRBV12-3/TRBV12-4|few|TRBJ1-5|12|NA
TGTGCCAGCAGTTTGTCCGATCAGCCCCAGCATTTT
CASSLSDQPQHF
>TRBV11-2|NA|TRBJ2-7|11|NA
TGTGCCAGCAGCTCCGTGGGTGAGCAGTACTTC
CASSSVGEQYF
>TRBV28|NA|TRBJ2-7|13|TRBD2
TGTGCCAGCGGTAGCGGGGGGGCGTGGGAGCAGTACTTC
CASGSGGAWEQYF
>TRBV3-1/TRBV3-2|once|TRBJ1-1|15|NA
TGTGCCAGCAGCCAATTTGGGGGGCCGGACACTGAAGCTTTCTTT
CASSQFGGPDTEAFF
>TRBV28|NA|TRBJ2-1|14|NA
TGTGCCAGCAGTTTACCCAGGAGCCGATATGAGCAGTTCTTC
CASSLPRSRYEQFF
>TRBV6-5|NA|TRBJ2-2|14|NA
TGTGCCAGCGGCACGGGGATGAACACCGGGGAGCTGTTTTTT
CASGTGMNTGELFF
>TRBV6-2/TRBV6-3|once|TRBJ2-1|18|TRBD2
TGTGCCAGCAGTTACTCGGGACGTCTAGCGGGAGTATTAAATGAGCAGTTCTTC
CASSYSGRLAGVLNEQFF
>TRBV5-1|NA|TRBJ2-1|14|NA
TGCGCCAGCAGCCCCGGACAGCGACGGGATGAGCAGTTCTTC
CASSPGQRRDEQFF
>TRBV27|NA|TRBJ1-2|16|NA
TGTGCCAGCAGTCCACTATCGACAGAAGCTAACTATGGCTACACCTTC
CASSPLSTEANYGYTF
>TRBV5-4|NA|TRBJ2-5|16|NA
TGTGCCAGCAGCTGGGCCGATCGGCCCCTTATGGAGACCCAGTACTTC
CASSWADRPLMETQYF
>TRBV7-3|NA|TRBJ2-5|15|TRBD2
TGTGCCAGCAGCTTAGGCGGGGGGTTCCAAGAGACCCAGTACTTC
CASSLGGGFQETQYF
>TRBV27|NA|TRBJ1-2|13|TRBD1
TGTGCCAGCAGTACTCGGGACAGCTATGGCTACACCTTC
CASSTRDSYGYTF
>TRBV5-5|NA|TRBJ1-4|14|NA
TGTGCCAGCAGCTTGGGCAGCCTTAATGAAAAACTGTTTTTT
CASSLGSLNEKLFF
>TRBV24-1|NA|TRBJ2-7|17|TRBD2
TGTGCCACCAGTGATTTATTTAGCGGGGCCAGCTCCTACGAGCAGTACTTC
CATSDLFSGASSYEQYF
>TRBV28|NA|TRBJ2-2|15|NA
TGTGCCAGCAGTTTGGCGGGATCGAACACCGGGGAGCTGTTTTTT
CASSLAGSNTGELFF
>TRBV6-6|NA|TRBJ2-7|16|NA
TGTGCCAGCAGTCGGCTCGGACAGAGGGCTTCCTACGAGCAGTACTTC
CASSRLGQRASYEQYF
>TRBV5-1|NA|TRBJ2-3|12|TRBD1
TGCGCCAGCAAGGGGGCAGAGGATACGCAGTATTTT
CASKGAEDTQYF
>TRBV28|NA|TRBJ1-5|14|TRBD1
TGTGCCACCCAGGGGGCGCTGGGCAATCAGCCCCAGCATTTT
CATQGALGNQPQHF
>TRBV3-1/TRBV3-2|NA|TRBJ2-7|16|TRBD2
TGTGCCAGCAGCCAAGTCCCTAGCGGGAGGGCCTACGAGCAGTACTTC
CASSQVPSGRAYEQYF
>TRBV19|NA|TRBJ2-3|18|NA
TGTGCCAGTAGCTTTTACCGGGAGTATAGCGGTATCACAGATACGCAGTATTTT
CASSFYREYSGITDTQYF
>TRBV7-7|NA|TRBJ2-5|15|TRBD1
TGTGCTAGCAGCAGGGGACAGGGGGCCGGGGAGACCCAGTACTTC
CASSRGQGAGETQYF
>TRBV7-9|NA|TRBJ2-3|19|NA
TGTGCCAGCAGCCCCAGAAGATCCCCCCAAGATCTTAGCACAGATACGCAGTATTTT
CASSPRRSPQDLSTDTQYF
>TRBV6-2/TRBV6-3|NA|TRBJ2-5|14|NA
TGTGCCAGCAGTTCCCGGGTACGAATGATGGCCCAGTACTTC
CASSSRVRMMAQYF
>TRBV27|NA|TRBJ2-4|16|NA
TGTGCCAGCAGTTTTTCGGACAGCCTAGCCAAAAACATTCAGTACTTC
CASSFSDSLAKNIQYF
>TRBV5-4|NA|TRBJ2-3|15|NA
TGTGCCAGCAGCCTGCAGGCAGGGCGCACAGATACGCAGTATTTT
CASSLQAGRTDTQYF
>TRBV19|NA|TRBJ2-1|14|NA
TGTGCCAGTAGTATAGGGGGTCAACAAAATGAGCAGTTCTTC
CASSIGGQQNEQFF
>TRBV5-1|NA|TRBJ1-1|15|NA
TGCGCCAGCAGCTTGGATCTCCAGGTGAACACTGAAGCTTTCTTT
CASSLDLQVNTEAFF
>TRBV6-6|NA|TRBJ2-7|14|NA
TGTGCCAGCAGTTACGGGGGAGTGGCGTACGAGCAGTACTTC
CASSYGGVAYEQYF
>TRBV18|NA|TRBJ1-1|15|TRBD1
TGTGCCAGCTCACCACGACAGACAGGGTTGGATGAAGCTTTCTTT
CASSPRQTGLDEAFF
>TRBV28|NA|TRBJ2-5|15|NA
TGTGCCAGCAAGCTAGCAAATGGGTATTTGAAGACCCAGTACTTC
CASKLANGYLKTQYF
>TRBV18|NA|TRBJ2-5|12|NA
TGTGCCAGCTCTCTAAGGGGGGTGACCCAGTACTTC
CASSLRGVTQYF
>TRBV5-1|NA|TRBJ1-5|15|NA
TGCGCCAGCAGCTCGGAGGGGGGCGGCAATCAGCCCCAGCATTTT
CASSSEGGGNQPQHF
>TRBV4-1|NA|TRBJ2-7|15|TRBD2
TGCGCCAGCAGCCTAGGACTAGCGGGACTCTACGAGCAGTACTTC
CASSLGLAGLYEQYF
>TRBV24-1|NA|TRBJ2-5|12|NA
TGTGCCACCAGTGGCGAGGTCGAGACCCAGTACTTC
CATSGEVETQYF
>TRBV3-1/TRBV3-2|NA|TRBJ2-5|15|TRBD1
TGTGCCAGCAGCCAGGGGACAGGGGTCAGGGAGACCCAGTACTTC
CASSQGTGVRETQYF
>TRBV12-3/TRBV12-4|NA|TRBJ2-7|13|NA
TGTGCCAGCAGTTTTGACAGCACCTACGAGCAGTACTTC
CASSFDSTYEQYF
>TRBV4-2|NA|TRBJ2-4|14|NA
TGTGCCAGCAGCCGTACAGGATCCCAGAACATTCAGTACTTC
CASSRTGSQNIQYF
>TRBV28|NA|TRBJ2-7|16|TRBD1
TGTGCCAGCAGTTTGGGACGCCGGGACAGGGGGGAAGAGCAGTACTTC
CASSLGRRDRGEEQYF
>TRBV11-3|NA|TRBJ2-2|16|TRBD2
TGTGCCAGCAGGCCGACTAGCGGGGGGGACACCGGGGAGCTGTTTTTT
CASRPTSGGDTGELFF
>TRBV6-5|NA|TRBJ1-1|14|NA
TGTGCCAGCAGCCGGGACGGGGGGGGCACTGAAGCTTTCTTT
CASSRDGGGTEAFF
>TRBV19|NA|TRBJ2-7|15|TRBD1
TGTGCCAGTAGTATCTCGGGACAGGGCCACTACGAGCAGTACTTC
CASSISGQGHYEQYF
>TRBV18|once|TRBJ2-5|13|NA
TGTGCCAGCTCACCGGGCGTTGAAGAGACCCAGTACTTC
CASSPGVEETQYF
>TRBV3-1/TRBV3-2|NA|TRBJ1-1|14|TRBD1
TGTGCCAGCAGCCAATTGACAGGGAGCACTGAAGCTTTCTTT
CASSQLTGSTEAFF
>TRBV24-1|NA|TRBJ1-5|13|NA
TGTGCCACCAGTGACCCGATCGGTCAGCCCCAGCATTTT
CATSDPIGQPQHF
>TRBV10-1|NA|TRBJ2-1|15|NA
TGCGCCAGCAGTGACTTGCGGGATTCCTACAATGAGCAGTTCTTC
CASSDLRDSYNEQFF
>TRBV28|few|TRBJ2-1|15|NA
TGTGCCAGCAGTTCCGCGGGGGCCGCAGACAATGAGCAGTTCTTC
CASSSAGAADNEQFF
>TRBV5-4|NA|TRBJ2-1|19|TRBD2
TGTGCCAGCAGCTTGGCTTCCCTAGCGGGGGGGTACTCCTACAATGAGCAGTTCTTC
CASSLASLAGGYSYNEQFF
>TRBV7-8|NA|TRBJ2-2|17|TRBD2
TGTGCCAGCAGCCACCTAGCGGGACTAGCGAACACCGGGGAGCTGTTTTTT
CASSHLAGLANTGELFF
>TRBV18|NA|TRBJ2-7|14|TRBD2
TGTGCCAGCTCACCGAGGGCGGGAGGCTACGAGCAGTACTTC
CASSPRAGGYEQYF
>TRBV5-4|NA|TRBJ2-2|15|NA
TGTGCCAGCAGCGCAAGGATATCGAACACCGGGGAGCTGTTTTTT
CASSARISNTGELFF
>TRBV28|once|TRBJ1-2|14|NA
TGTGCCAGCAGTTTGAGGCAGACTAACTATGGCTACACCTTC
CASSLRQTNYGYTF
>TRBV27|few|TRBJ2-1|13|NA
TGTGCCAGCAGTTTACTCCGGGCCAATGAGCAGTTCTTC
CASSLLRANEQFF
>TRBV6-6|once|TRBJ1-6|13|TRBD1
TGTGCTTCTACGGGACAGCTTAATTCACCCCTCCACTTT
CASTGQLNSPLHF
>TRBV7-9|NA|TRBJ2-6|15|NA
TGTGCCAGCAGCGGGGGGTCCTCTGGGGCCAACGTCCTGACTTTC
CASSGGSSGANVLTF
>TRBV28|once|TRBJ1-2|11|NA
TGTGCCAGCATCCGTGGGGGTGGCTACACCTTC
CASIRGGGYTF
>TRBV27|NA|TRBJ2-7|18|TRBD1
TGTGCCAGCAGTTTATGGGCCCCCTCCGGGACAGCTACCTACGAGCAGTACTTC
CASSLWAPSGTATYEQYF